The clone carrying this T cell receptor (beta chain) has just a few counts. The protocol was immunoSEQ multiplex PCR, while the TCRdb copy is restricted to in-frame clones and leaves out a portion. The data hold almost 65,000 clones, with roughly 86% observed a single time. The sample originates from a study of technical replicates of blood from a handful of donors. Source material: PBMCs. The sequence derives from a human donor in good health. Some clones in this sample may be carry-over from other donors' samples.

CDR3 residues: CATSGQMPSGANVLTF. As DNA, the CDR3 is TGTGCCACGTCTGGCCAGATGCCCTCTGGGGCCAACGTCCTGACTTTC. The rearrangement links TRBV2 to TRBJ2-6; no definite D call. Trimming cost V 10 bases and J 0 bases, with 16 bases left between them. This CDR3 region has 16 residues. Germline CDR1 reads SNHLY; CDR2 reads FYNNEI.